The 17 T cell receptor beta chains below all came from one sample that was sequenced in a study of spatial heterogeneity in lung cancer (dated by TCRdb to between 2018 and 2021). The time point label on this specimen signifies: blood at routine non-recurrence follow-up after resection. TCR sequencing used whole RNA extracted from tumor and nontumor lung tissue, or from cryopreserved PBMC samples, without cell sorting. Library preparation used 5' RACE. Reads for this sample came from a NextSeq 500. TCRdb ran its own pipeline on the public reads, namely fastp trimming at Q25 and MiXCR clone calling, and kept in-frame beta chains. Every CDR3 protein is listed once, alongside the most common genes and DNA of its rows. This sample is represented by roughly 120,000 distinct CDR3 sequences; 12% of them were singletons. 16% of the sample goes to the ten largest clones. The sample consisted of PBMCs, taken at follow-up. These receptors were taken from a male donor with early-stage non-small cell lung cancer.

This clonotype was detected many times. The V call is TRBV7-8, the J call TRBJ1-4; tentative D call: TRBD1 (6 bases). The germline gives CDR1 SGHVS, CDR2 FQNEAQ. CDR3 size: 14 residues. V was clipped by 1 base and J by 4 bases, with 7 bases between them. The CDR3 sequence is CASSLGTVNEKLFF. The DNA for the CDR3 is TGTGCCAGCAGCTTAGGGACAGTTAATGAAAAACTGTTTTTT.

The V and J genes are TRBV7-2 and TRBJ1-1, with D possibly matching TRBD1 (5 bases). This CDR3 spans 15 amino acids. Germline CDR1 is SGHTA and CDR2 is FQGNSA. V lost 2 bases, J lost 4 bases, and 14 bases lay in between. CDR3 bases: TGTGCCAGCAGCTTAAAGGCAGGGCGAAGCACTGAAGCTTTCTTT. Translation: CASSLKAGRSTEAFF.

The sample holds many counts of this clonotype. The chain carries TRBV4-2 and TRBJ1-2; TRBD1 matches 8 bases. Germline trimming cut 1 base from V and 7 bases from J; bases unmatched to any gene: 5. CDR1 LGHNA and CDR2 YNFKEQ come from the germline V gene. The CDR3 length is 14 residues. The CDR3 loop reads CASSQGTGQVGYTF. CDR3 DNA sequence: TGTGCCAGCAGCCAAGGGACGGGACAGGTTGGCTACACCTTC.

V gene TRBV5-1 combines with J gene TRBJ2-2; TRBD2 agrees at 10 bases. V was clipped by 1 base and J by 4 bases; unmatched bases: 4. This CDR3 is built from 16 residues. Germline V gives CDR1 SGHRS, CDR2 YFSETQ. DNA for the CDR3: TGCGCCAGCAGCTTGATAGCGGGGGGCCCCACCGGGGAGCTGTTTTTT. Its translation is CASSLIAGGPTGELFF.

This clonotype was counted a few times. This chain connects TRBV12-5 to TRBJ2-1, with D tentatively TRBD1 or TRBD2 (6 bases each). Trimming removed 5 bases at V and 7 bases at J, with 15 bases between. The CDR3 loop spans 14 amino acids. Germline CDR1 LGHNT, CDR2 FRNRAP. The CDR3 nucleotides read TGTGCTAGTGGTGCCGGGGGCCGCGGGAATGAGCAGTTCTTC. It encodes CASGAGGRGNEQFF.

This clonotype was observed many times. The chain recombines TRBV7-9 with TRBJ2-1; no definite D call. The V gene lost 5 bases and the J gene lost 5 bases, with 22 bases spanning the gap. From germline, CDR1 is SEHNR and CDR2 FQNEAQ (reference sequence). There are 17 residues in the CDR3. The CDR3 nucleotides read TGTGCCAGCAGCCCTCCACTCTACGTAGACCCCCACAATGAGCAGTTCTTC. It specifies CASSPPLYVDPHNEQFF.

This clonotype was observed a handful of times. The rearrangement links TRBV7-2 to TRBJ1-2, with D uncertain. CDR1 is SGHTA, CDR2 FQGNSA, per germline. The CDR3 runs 15 residues. Trimming stripped 5 bases from V and 4 bases from J, with 17 bases between. CDR3 nucleotides: TGTGCCAGCAGCGTCGGACTGGATACAATCTATGGCTACACCTTC. Protein sequence: CASSVGLDTIYGYTF. Full variable domain (rest looked up from reference TRBV7-2 and TRBJ1-2): GAGVSQSPSNKVTEKGKDVELRCDPISGHTALYWYRQSLGQGLEFLIYFQGNSAPDKSGLPSDRFSAERTGGSVSTLTIQRTQQEDSAVYLCASSVGLDTIYGYTFGSGTRLTVV.

V gene TRBV7-9 combines with J gene TRBJ2-7; D is possibly TRBD1 or TRBD2 (5 bases each). Germline V gene lookup returns CDR1 SEHNR and CDR2 FQNEAQ (reference sequence). The CDR3 spans 13 residues. V was cut by 3 bases and J by 2 bases, with 8 bases left in between. The CDR3 region has the DNA TGTGCCAGCAGCTTTGAGGGACCCTACGAGCAGTACTTC. The encoded protein is CASSFEGPYEQYF.

In this sample, this clonotype turned up a few times. The chain joins TRBV15 to TRBJ1-4; no firm D call. The CDR3 sequence is 15 residues long. V lost 3 bases to trimming and J lost 0 bases, with 8 bases between them. In germline, CDR1 is LNHNV, CDR2 YYDKDF (reference sequence). The CDR3 DNA is TGTGCCACCAGCAGGAGATATTCAACTAATGAAAAACTGTTTTTT. Protein product: CATSRRYSTNEKLFF.

This clonotype showed up just a few times. The J gene is TRBJ1-2, the V gene TRBV13; TRBD1 matches 7 bases. This CDR3 comprises 13 residues. Looked up from germline, CDR1 is PRHDT and CDR2 is FYEKMQ (reference sequence). J was trimmed by 4 bases and V by 5 bases; bases with no gene match: 4. The CDR3: CASSMGTAYGYTF. The CDR3 DNA follows: TGTGCCAGCAGCATGGGGACAGCCTATGGCTACACCTTC.

In its sample, this clonotype was seen a few times. This chain links TRBV7-2 with TRBJ2-5, with a weak D call TRBD2 (7 bases). This CDR3 region has 16 residues. V shed 5 bases and J shed 3 bases, with 19 bases lying between them. Germline-derived CDR1 and CDR2 are SGHTA and FQGNSA. The CDR3 nucleotides are TGTGCCAGCAGCCCGAGTAGGGGGGGCCCTAAAGAGACCCAGTACTTC. Protein: CASSPSRGGPKETQYF.

This clonotype was observed many times. V and J are TRBV20-1 and TRBJ2-3, with D perhaps matching TRBD1 (5 bases). CDR3 length: 17 amino acids. V shed 1 base and J shed 5 bases, with 22 bases lying between them. Germline V gives CDR1 DFQATT, CDR2 SNEGSKA (reference sequence). The CDR3 protein is CSARVDDTGLAEDTQYF. CDR3 nucleotides: TGCAGTGCTAGAGTGGACGACACAGGCCTGGCGGAAGATACGCAGTATTTT.

This clonotype was seen repeatedly, ten times or more. This chain links TRBV9 with TRBJ2-7, with D possibly being TRBD1 or TRBD2 (7 bases each). CDR3 length: 15 residues. V gave up 10 bases and J gave up 2 bases, with 22 bases separating them. The V gene's germline CDR1 is SGDLS and CDR2 YYNGEE. CDR3 sequence: CAPQLGGTAPYEQYF. DNA of the CDR3: TGTGCCCCCCAACTCGGGGGGACAGCTCCCTACGAGCAGTACTTC.

The chain couples TRBV12-3 or TRBV12-4 to TRBJ1-3, with TRBD1 as a possible D gene (6 bases). This CDR3 comprises 16 residues. The V and J ends lost 5 bases and 0 bases respectively, with 14 bases between them. In nucleotides, the CDR3 is TGTGCCAGCAGTGACGGGGGCCTAAGCTCTGGAAACACCATATATTTT. This encodes CASSDGGLSSGNTIYF.

The chain carries TRBV18 and TRBJ2-7; D gene uncertain. The CDR3 is 14 residues long. Germline CDR1 KGHSH, CDR2 LQKENI. V gave up 3 bases and J gave up 5 bases, with 14 bases separating them. The CDR3 sequence is CASSPRRTLDEQYF. The CDR3 bases are TGTGCCAGCTCACCCCGCCGGACCCTGGACGAGCAGTACTTC.

This clonotype has more than one count but fewer than ten. This chain joins TRBV6-2 or TRBV6-3 and TRBJ2-5; D is uncertain. This CDR3 has 15 amino acids. V lost 5 bases, J lost 2 bases, and 15 bases lay in between. Germline lookup yields CDR1 MNHEY and CDR2 SVGEGT. Here the CDR3 DNA reads TGTGCCAGCAGTGGCGCAGTCTCTTTACAAGAGACCCAGTACTTC. This translates into CASSGAVSLQETQYF.

This clonotype was seen more than once but under ten times. This rearrangement joins TRBV19 to TRBJ2-7; D is uncertain. The CDR3 covers 15 residues. Trimming shortened V by 7 bases and J by 6 bases, and 22 bases separated the two germline ends. Germline values: CDR1 LNHDA, CDR2 SQIVND (reference sequence). CDR3 DNA sequence: TGTGCCAGTACCTCGAATGACGGTGGTACTCGCGAGCAGTACTTC. Residues: CASTSNDGGTREQYF.